A single TCR beta chain is shown here with its context. This receptor's antigen is unknown. There are no base qualities to consult, and no much larger clone falls within one base. This entry comes from a study of CD8 T cells in Susac syndrome (dated by TCRdb to the late 2010s). About the study as a whole: Of the Susac syndrome patients who were sequenced, eight or nine were in clinical remission while six had clinically active disease. The study used repertoire sequencing to test whether antigen drove CD8+ T cell activation and differentiation in Susac syndrome. At blood withdrawal, Susac syndrome patients were either therapy-naive, taking corticosteroids (in some cases with IVIg as well), or taking IVIg alone.

What the research found in general, with its limitations: The number of individuals in the TCR sequencing and HLA analysis was acknowledged as relatively small. In patients with Susac syndrome, the CD4+ T cell repertoire showed no detectable clonal expansion.

High-throughput TCR beta sequencing profiled peripheral blood CD8+ and CD4+ T cells from healthy donors, Susac syndrome patients and multiple sclerosis patients. The Susac syndrome patients fulfilled recently defined diagnostic criteria for definite or probable disease. Bulk CD8+ and CD4+ T cells were purified magnetically by negative isolation, whereas CD8+ TEMRA cells were enriched by FACS. Blood was collected in EDTA tubes and processed within 24 hours, with PBMCs isolated through density gradient centrifugation. PBMCs intended for TCR sequencing were cryopreserved in liquid nitrogen and were subsequently thawed in a 37 degrees C water bath. The sorted or isolated CD4+, CD8+ and CD8+ TEMRA cells had a purity of 90% or higher. The germline ends are 16 bases apart after V is trimmed by 1 base and J by 3 bases. CDR1 and CDR2 were assigned from the germline V gene as SGHTA and FQGNSA. The CDR3 runs 17 amino acids, cysteine and phenylalanine included. Kept here is only the CDR3 DNA, which spans 51 bases and is read in frame from base 1.

RNA was extracted using the RNeasy kit, and roughly 0.45 to 1 microgram was reverse transcribed with random hexamers. The immunoSEQ multiplex PCR assay, which covers 54 Vbeta and 13 Jbeta segments, was used to amplify TCR beta CDR3 regions. PCR amplification bias was corrected using a synthetic template baseline for primer optimization and computational correction. On the study's bioinformatics: Reads were assigned to V, D and J genes according to IMGT and analyzed in immunoSEQ Analyzer, with only productive sequences retained. Clonality was calculated as one minus the Shannon entropy normalized by log2 of the number of productive unique sequences. Public and private clones were assessed among the 100 most prevalent clones of each patient and control. Clones were defined as Susac-specific when absent from the healthy and MS cohorts, from roughly 1,100 published viral clones and from other ImmuneACCESS disease sequences. TCRdb applied fastp at Q25 and MiXCR to the public reads, then kept only in-frame beta chains. Merged by CDR3 protein, the rows form single entries marked with the most common genes and DNA. What appears here as the V and J calls and clone size reflects TCRdb's work, not the paper's. This sample lists about 180,000 distinct CDR3 sequences; roughly 94% were detected once. The ten largest account for 0.099% of the sample.

The sequence was collected from a human donor with Susac syndrome. Input material: CD4+ T cells from PBMCs. The sequence is built from TRBV7-2 and TRBJ1-5, with the D gene call left open. The CDR3 protein sequence reads: CASSLGIRMGYNQPQHF. The nucleotide sequence reads TGTGCCAGCAGCTTAGGTATTCGGATGGGGTACAATCAGCCCCAGCATTTT.